The clone carrying this T cell receptor (beta chain) was seen a few times. Its antigen is still unknown. The CDR3 has 14 amino acids. Germline V gene sequence: CDR1 SGHTA, CDR2 FQGNSA. V was pared by 5 bases and J by 5 bases, with 7 bases of the junction left unmatched. The data were taken from a study of blood T cells in healthy people across ages. General study results and limits: It was not known whether donors were CMV positive (a possible confounder of expanded clonotype changes). Older age coincided with a roughly linear decline in TCR beta diversity per million T cells.

Primed by a sample-barcoded 5' primer and a J-beta primer mix, a second PCR proceeded for about 6 to 11 cycles. TCRdb ran MiXCR on the 5' RACE reads and lists one entry per CDR3 protein. The sample holds 1.8 million or so distinct CDR3 sequences; 30% to 40% are singletons and the top ten take around 23%. Peripheral blood was drawn, approximately 9.5 milliliters per donor. No fewer than 7 million PBMCs went into each sample. The chain links TRBV7-2 to TRBJ1-2; the match to TRBD1 covers 8 bases. Sequenced material: blood. This receptor was identified in a human donor in good health. The CDR3 DNA sequence: TGTGCCAGCAGCCTGTCGACAGGGGAGTATGGCTACACCTTC. Protein sequence: CASSLSTGEYGYTF.